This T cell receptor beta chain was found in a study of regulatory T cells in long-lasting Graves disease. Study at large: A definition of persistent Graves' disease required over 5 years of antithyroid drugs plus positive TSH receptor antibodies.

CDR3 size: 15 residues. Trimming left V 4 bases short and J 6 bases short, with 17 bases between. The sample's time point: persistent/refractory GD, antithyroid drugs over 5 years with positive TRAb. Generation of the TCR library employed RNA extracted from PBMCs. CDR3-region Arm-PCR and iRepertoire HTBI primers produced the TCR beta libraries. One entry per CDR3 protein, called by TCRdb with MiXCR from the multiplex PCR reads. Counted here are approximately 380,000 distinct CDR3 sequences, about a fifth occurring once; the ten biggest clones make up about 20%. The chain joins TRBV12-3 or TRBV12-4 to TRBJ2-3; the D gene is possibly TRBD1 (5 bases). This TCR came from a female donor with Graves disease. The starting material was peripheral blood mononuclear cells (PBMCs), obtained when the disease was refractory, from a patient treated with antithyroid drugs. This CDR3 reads CASSSRQIRADTQYF. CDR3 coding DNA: TGTGCCAGCAGTTCCAGACAGATTCGGGCCGATACGCAGTATTTT.